Listed below are T cell receptor beta chains from one sample, sequenced in a study of regulatory T cells in long-lasting Graves disease. Using its own MiXCR run on the multiplex PCR reads, TCRdb lists one record per CDR3 protein. Of approximately 400,000 distinct CDR3 sequences in the sample, about 15% are singletons; the top ten hold about 8.2%. This sample was also put to use in a study of T cells in Graves' hyperthyroidism and ophthalmopathy.

The material was peripheral blood mononuclear cells (PBMCs), obtained at new diagnosis, from a patient treated with antithyroid drugs. Receptors originate from a woman between 35 and 50 years old with Graves disease. Both conserved end residues are part of each CDR3. The D gene is left open where the match is weak. The size field is filled for only some rows; it gives once, few, many or a size class.

J	size	V	D	CDR3	DNA
TRBJ2-1	.	TRBV30	.	CVWSVLGDLDPYNEQFF	TGTGTCTGGAGTGTATTGGGTGACCTAGACCCTTACAATGAGCAGTTCTTC
TRBJ2-7	.	TRBV14	.	CASSQDAADAYEQYF	TGTGCCAGCAGCCAAGATGCAGCGGACGCCTACGAGCAGTACTTC
TRBJ2-1	many	TRBV7-2	.	CASSLTGVVEQFF	TGTGCCAGCAGCTTAACGGGAGTGGTTGAGCAGTTCTTC
TRBJ2-5	.	TRBV7-3	.	CASSKDGGQETQYF	TGTGCCAGCAGCAAAGATGGTGGGCAAGAGACCCAGTACTTC
TRBJ2-5	many	TRBV12-3/TRBV12-4	.	CASRGTQETQYF	TGTGCCAGCAGAGGGACTCAAGAGACCCAGTACTTC
TRBJ1-2	few	TRBV15	.	CATSRGVGYTF	TGTGCCACCAGCAGAGGGGTTGGCTACACCTTC
TRBJ2-5	many	TRBV7-3	TRBD2	CASSLVGLAGGPEAQYF	TGTGCCAGCAGCTTAGTGGGACTAGCGGGAGGGCCGGAGGCCCAGTACTTC
TRBJ2-7	many	TRBV10-3	.	CAISASGPDYEQYF	TGTGCCATCAGTGCTTCGGGGCCCGACTACGAGCAGTACTTC
TRBJ2-1	.	TRBV20-1	TRBD2	CSAHAILAGFNEQFF	TGCAGTGCTCACGCTATACTAGCGGGATTCAATGAGCAGTTCTTC
TRBJ1-3	few	TRBV11-2	.	CASSLRNSGNTIYF	TGTGCCAGCAGCTTAAGAAACTCTGGAAACACCATATATTTT
TRBJ2-6	many	TRBV24-1	.	CATSDHGPGRSGANVLTF	TGTGCCACCAGTGACCACGGTCCGGGACGCTCTGGGGCCAACGTCCTGACTTTC
TRBJ2-7	many	TRBV5-1	.	CASSLQGWGGSYEQYF	TGCGCCAGCAGCCTACAGGGCTGGGGGGGTTCCTACGAGCAGTACTTC
TRBJ2-2	many	TRBV12-3/TRBV12-4	.	CASTRRSSGELFF	TGTGCCAGCACCAGGAGATCTTCCGGGGAGCTGTTTTTT
TRBJ2-7	many	TRBV12-3/TRBV12-4	.	CASKLPTLYYEQYF	TGTGCCAGCAAACTCCCTACCTTGTACTACGAGCAGTACTTC
TRBJ2-5	.	TRBV3-1	.	CASSQDPGSTQETQYF	TGTGCCAGCAGCCAAGATCCGGGCAGTACGCAAGAGACCCAGTACTTC
TRBJ1-6	.	TRBV7-3	TRBD1	CASSSRDRITRSYNSPLHF	TGTGCCAGCAGCTCCCGGGACAGGATTACCCGCTCCTATAATTCACCCCTCCACTTT
TRBJ2-7	many	TRBV6-2/TRBV6-3	.	CASTDSYYEQYF	TGTGCCAGCACTGACAGTTACTACGAGCAGTACTTC
TRBJ1-1	.	TRBV18	.	CASSLRLGMNTEAFF	TGTGCCAGCTCACTTCGTCTGGGGATGAACACTGAAGCTTTCTTT
TRBJ2-7	many	TRBV18	.	CASSGLQGINEQYF	TGTGCCAGCTCAGGACTACAGGGGATCAACGAGCAGTACTTC
TRBJ2-7	.	TRBV9	TRBD1	CASSGGQGGSYEQYF	TGTGCCAGCAGCGGTGGACAGGGGGGCTCGTACGAGCAGTACTTC
TRBJ2-7	many	TRBV28	TRBD2	CASGHSGRGGEQYF	TGTGCCAGCGGTCATAGCGGGAGGGGTGGCGAGCAGTACTTC
TRBJ1-6	.	TRBV4-2	.	CASSPRTDNSPLHF	TGTGCCAGCAGCCCGAGGACGGACAATTCACCCCTCCACTTT
TRBJ2-3	.	TRBV7-9	.	CASSLGQPNPYTQYF	TGTGCCAGCAGCTTAGGACAGCCAAACCCTTATACGCAGTATTTT
TRBJ2-7	many	TRBV2	TRBD2	CASSEAGSTSGDYEQYF	TGTGCCAGCAGTGAAGCAGGGAGTACTAGCGGGGACTACGAGCAGTACTTC
TRBJ1-1	many	TRBV19	.	CASSMIGTLTQNTEAFF	TGTGCCAGTAGTATGATAGGGACCTTGACCCAGAACACTGAAGCTTTCTTT
TRBJ2-7	many	TRBV27	TRBD1	CASRFSPPNRGHTYEQYF	TGTGCCAGCCGATTCTCCCCCCCCAACAGGGGGCACACCTACGAGCAGTACTTC
TRBJ2-3	many	TRBV27	.	CASSLSDGIGTDTQYF	TGTGCCAGCAGTTTATCAGACGGGATAGGCACAGATACGCAGTATTTT
TRBJ1-5	few	TRBV18	.	CASSSDRFNQPQHF	TGTGCCAGCTCTTCGGACAGATTTAATCAGCCCCAGCATTTT
TRBJ1-1	many	TRBV6-1	.	CASSVEAGAFF	TGTGCCAGCAGCGTTGAAGCGGGAGCTTTCTTT
TRBJ2-3	few	TRBV12-3/TRBV12-4	.	CANRAGTDTQYF	TGTGCCAACCGAGCAGGCACAGATACGCAGTATTTT
TRBJ2-1	.	TRBV5-6	.	CASSALDELGHEQFF	TGTGCCAGCAGCGCCCTAGATGAGCTCGGGCATGAGCAGTTCTTC
TRBJ1-6	many	TRBV28	TRBD1	CASSSPTGTGSPLHF	TGTGCCAGCAGTTCACCGACAGGGACAGGTTCACCCCTCCACTTT
TRBJ2-2	many	TRBV6-2/TRBV6-3	.	CASSIQGGELFF	TGTGCCAGCAGTATCCAGGGCGGGGAGCTGTTTTTT
TRBJ2-5	many	TRBV9	.	CASSVSSGQQETQYF	TGTGCCAGCAGCGTAAGTAGTGGCCAGCAAGAGACCCAGTACTTC
TRBJ1-2	many	TRBV2	.	CASNPGVYGYTF	TGTGCCAGCAATCCGGGAGTTTATGGCTACACCTTC
TRBJ2-2	many	TRBV28	.	CASSLSGVGPGELFF	TGTGCCAGCAGTTTATCGGGAGTGGGCCCCGGGGAGCTGTTTTTT
TRBJ2-2	many	TRBV7-2	.	CASSLRGPTTGELFF	TGTGCCAGCAGCTTACGGGGCCCGACCACCGGGGAGCTGTTTTTT
TRBJ2-3	few	TRBV4-1	TRBD2	CASSQDFPGLAGIGDTQYF	TGCGCCAGCAGCCAAGATTTCCCGGGACTAGCGGGAATTGGAGATACGCAGTATTTT
TRBJ2-5	.	TRBV19	TRBD2	CASSNSGSLGSQETQYF	TGTGCCAGTAGTAACAGCGGGAGTTTAGGTTCCCAAGAGACCCAGTACTTC
TRBJ2-1	many	TRBV20-1	TRBD2	CSARDSGTSASDEQFF	TGCAGTGCTAGAGATTCGGGGACTAGCGCCTCAGATGAGCAGTTCTTC
TRBJ1-1	many	TRBV11-2	TRBD1	CASSWTGVATEAFF	TGTGCCAGCAGCTGGACAGGGGTGGCCACTGAAGCTTTCTTT
TRBJ2-6	.	TRBV7-2	.	CASSLLQPGANVLTF	TGTGCCAGCAGCTTACTGCAACCTGGGGCCAACGTCCTGACTTTC
TRBJ1-3	many	TRBV2	.	CASREGGSDTIYF	TGTGCCAGCAGGGAAGGAGGGTCTGACACCATATATTTT
TRBJ1-1	many	TRBV19	.	CASSPREANTEAFF	TGTGCCAGTAGTCCCCGGGAAGCGAACACTGAAGCTTTCTTT
TRBJ1-2	.	TRBV20-1	TRBD1	CSVNLPGGYYGYTF	TGCAGCGTAAACCTCCCAGGGGGCTACTATGGCTACACCTTC
TRBJ1-3	few	TRBV20-1	.	CSALHSEGSGNTIYF	TGCAGTGCACTCCACAGTGAGGGGTCTGGAAACACCATATATTTT
TRBJ2-1	many	TRBV29-1	.	CSVEMAGSPYNEQFF	TGCAGCGTTGAAATGGCGGGATCACCGTACAATGAGCAGTTCTTC
TRBJ2-1	many	TRBV19	.	CASRSHNEQFF	TGTGCCAGTCGATCCCACAATGAGCAGTTCTTC
TRBJ2-1	few	TRBV6-2/TRBV6-3	TRBD1	CASEGQGYNEQFF	TGTGCCAGCGAAGGACAGGGGTACAATGAGCAGTTCTTC
TRBJ2-3	.	TRBV7-2	.	CATSVGVRVTTDTQYF	TGTGCCACCTCGGTCGGGGTACGCGTAACAACAGATACGCAGTATTTT
TRBJ2-1	many	TRBV30	.	CAWRGGGQDYNEQFF	TGTGCCTGGAGGGGAGGTGGACAGGACTACAATGAGCAGTTCTTC
TRBJ2-5	many	TRBV2	TRBD2	CASSRGLAGTETQYF	TGTGCCAGCAGTCGGGGACTAGCGGGAACGGAGACCCAGTACTTC
TRBJ2-3	many	TRBV20-1	TRBD1	CSARGKGQGMASLTDTQYF	TGCAGTGCTAGAGGCAAGGGACAGGGCATGGCATCCCTCACAGATACGCAGTATTTT